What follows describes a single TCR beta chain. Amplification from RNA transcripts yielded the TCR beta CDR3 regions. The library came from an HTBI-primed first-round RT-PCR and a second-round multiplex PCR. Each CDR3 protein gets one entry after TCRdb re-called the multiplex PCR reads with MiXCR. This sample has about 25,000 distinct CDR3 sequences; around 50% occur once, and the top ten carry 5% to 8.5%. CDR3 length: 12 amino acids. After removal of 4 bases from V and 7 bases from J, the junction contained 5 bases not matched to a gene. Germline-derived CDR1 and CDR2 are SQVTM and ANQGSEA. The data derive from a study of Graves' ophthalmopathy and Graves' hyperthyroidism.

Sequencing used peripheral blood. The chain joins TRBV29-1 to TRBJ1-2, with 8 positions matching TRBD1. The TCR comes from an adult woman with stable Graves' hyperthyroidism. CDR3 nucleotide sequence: TGCAGCGTTGCTTCAGGGGGCGCTGGCTACACCTTC. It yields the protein CSVASGGAGYTF.